This TCR beta chain was observed in a study of blood T cell repertoires in COVID-19. The data were produced by immunoSEQ multiplex PCR, yet TCRdb's version contains in-frame clones alone and is incomplete. This sample yields 55,000 to 80,000 clones, of which about 88% are seen a single time; more than 0.9% belongs to the top ten. In germline, CDR1 is MGHRA, CDR2 YSYEKL. The V end lost 0 bases, the J end lost 0 bases, and 9 bases lay between the germline ends. The CDR3 length is 15 residues. Sequenced input: peripheral blood. The receptor's source is a man aged 65 to 85 with acute or convalescent COVID-19. The chain is built from TRBV4-1 and TRBJ2-7; no definite D call. The CDR3 region has the DNA TGCGCCAGCAGCCAAGATTTGGCCCGCTCCTACGAGCAGTACTTC. Protein: CASSQDLARSYEQYF.